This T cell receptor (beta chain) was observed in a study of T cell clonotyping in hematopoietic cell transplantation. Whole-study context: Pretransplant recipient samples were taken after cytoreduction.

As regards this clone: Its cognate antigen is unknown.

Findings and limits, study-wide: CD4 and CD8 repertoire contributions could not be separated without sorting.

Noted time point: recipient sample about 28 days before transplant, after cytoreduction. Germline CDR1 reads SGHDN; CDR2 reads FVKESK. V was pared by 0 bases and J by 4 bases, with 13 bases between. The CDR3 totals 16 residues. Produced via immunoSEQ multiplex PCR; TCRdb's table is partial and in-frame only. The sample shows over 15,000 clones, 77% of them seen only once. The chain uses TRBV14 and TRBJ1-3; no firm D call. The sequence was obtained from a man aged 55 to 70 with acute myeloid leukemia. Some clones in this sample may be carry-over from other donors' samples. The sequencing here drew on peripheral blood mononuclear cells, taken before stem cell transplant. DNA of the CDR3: TGTGCCAGCAGCCAAGATTTAGCGGGGTCGGGAAACACCATATATTTT. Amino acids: CASSQDLAGSGNTIYF.